The T cell receptor beta chain under discussion was sequenced for a study of T cell repertoires in cytomegalovirus infection (dated by TCRdb to the late 2010s). Describing the broader study: The HLA type of each donor mattered for the analysis, because public TCR beta signatures pointed to carriage of CMV infection along with the matching HLA type.

Overall study outcomes, separate from this receptor: The ex vivo response was dominated by HLA-C-restricted CMV-specific TCR beta clonotypes, which also provided the single most frequent clonotype in two of eight donors. In both this cohort and an independent cohort of 352 donors, the cumulative frequency of public TCR beta family members distinguished carriers of CMV infection plus the relevant HLA type.

For sequencing, an Illumina HiSeq 1500 was employed. TCRdb took the public reads, trimmed them with fastp at Q25, ran MiXCR for clone calling and kept in-frame beta chains. All rows with the same CDR3 protein become a single entry with the most common DNA and genes. The sample data list 97,000 or so distinct CDR3 sequences, and about 15% of these were observed just once. Of the sample, approximately 7.6% is held by the ten largest clones. This clonotype has more than one count but fewer than ten. No cognate antigen has been identified for it. Base qualities are not provided; no much larger clone lies one nucleotide away. The sample comprised PBMCs. This receptor was obtained from a human donor in good health (CMV status not recorded). Some clones in this sample may be carry-over from other donors' samples.

The DNA is TGTGCCAGCAGTGCGGCAAAAGGGAACGTCCCCGGGGAGCTGTTTTTT. Its protein reads: CASSAAKGNVPGELFF. The chain joins TRBV2 to TRBJ2-2, with the D gene not clear enough to name. V loses 4 bases of germline sequence and J loses 6 bases, and the interval between the two ends is 18 bases. The germline V gene sets CDR1 to SNHLY and CDR2 to FYNNEI. The CDR3 has 16 amino acids, counting the end cysteine and phenylalanine. Only the CDR3 region is kept as DNA, spanning 48 bases read in frame from base 1.